This T cell receptor beta chain was documented in a study of response to subunit inactivated influenza vaccine. TCRdb re-analysed the RT-PCR reads in MiXCR, keeping a single row per CDR3 protein. The sample has under 550,000 distinct CDR3 sequences; around 8% are singletons. Looked up from germline, CDR1 is SGHRS and CDR2 is YFSETQ. Trimming took 4 bases from V and 4 from J; bases not matched to a gene: 7. The CDR3 loop spans 15 amino acids. Source: PBMCs from blood, taken less than 25 months after vaccination. V is TRBV5-1 and J is TRBJ2-1; 8 positions match TRBD1. This clonotype was sampled from a man aged 45 to 70 who received an inactivated influenza vaccine. CDR3 in amino acids: CASSTGQGDYNEQFF. The CDR3 DNA reads as TGCGCCAGCAGCACCGGACAGGGAGATTACAATGAGCAGTTCTTC.